A selection of T cell receptor beta chains follows, all from one sample in a study of T cell responses to AZD1222 COVID-19 vaccine. Assay used: immunoSEQ multiplex PCR; TCRdb lists only in-frame clones, some missing. The table lists 150,000 to 200,000 clones, roughly 87% of them singletons, with about 6.5% in the top ten. The sample here was peripheral blood, taken 28 days after the second AZD1222 dose. The receptors stem from an adult who received the AZD1222 COVID-19 vaccine. Both conserved end residues are part of each CDR3. Each record gives: D gene, J gene, V gene, clone size, CDR3 protein, CDR3 DNA. D genes are given only for firm matches. Rows give clone size only sometimes, using once, few, many, or a class for an expanded clone.

.	TRBJ1-4	TRBV5-5	.	CASSSFTDSLGEKLFF	TGTGCCAGCAGCTCATTTACCGACAGTTTGGGTGAAAAACTGTTTTTT
.	TRBJ2-3	TRBV24-1	once	CATKTMTEDTQYF	TGTGCCACCAAAACCATGACAGAAGATACGCAGTATTTT
TRBD2	TRBJ2-5	TRBV28	.	CASRSHSGGRGETQYF	TGTGCCAGCAGAAGCCATAGCGGGGGGCGCGGAGAGACCCAGTACTTC
TRBD2	TRBJ2-3	TRBV7-2	.	CASSFWGGGTDTQYF	TGTGCCAGCAGCTTCTGGGGGGGAGGCACAGATACGCAGTATTTT
.	TRBJ1-6	TRBV24-1	.	CATSDGDSPLHF	TGTGCCACCAGTGATGGGGATTCACCCCTCCACTTT
.	TRBJ1-1	TRBV5-6	.	CASSSYLNTEAFF	TGTGCCAGCAGCAGCTACTTGAACACTGAAGCTTTCTTT
.	TRBJ2-5	TRBV7-9	.	CASRPDGNQETQYF	TGTGCCAGCAGACCGGACGGGAACCAAGAGACCCAGTACTTC
.	TRBJ1-6	TRBV5-1	.	CASSPQGPGSPLHF	TGCGCCAGCAGCCCGCAGGGTCCGGGCTCACCCCTCCACTTT
.	TRBJ2-7	TRBV7-9	.	CASSLTKQYF	TGTGCCAGCAGCTTAACGAAGCAGTACTTC
.	TRBJ1-3	TRBV6-1	.	CASSEGGRLSGNTIYF	TGTGCCAGCAGTGAAGGCGGACGTCTCTCTGGAAACACCATATATTTT
.	TRBJ2-2	TRBV12-5	.	CASALRSVVENTGELFF	TGTGCTAGTGCTTTGCGTTCGGTAGTAGAGAACACCGGGGAGCTGTTTTTT
.	TRBJ1-2	TRBV28	.	CASSFRNYGYTF	TGTGCCAGCAGTTTCCGGAACTATGGCTACACCTTC
.	TRBJ2-7	TRBV6-6	.	CASRRNTDPVLYEQYF	TGTGCCAGCAGGAGAAACACCGATCCCGTACTCTACGAGCAGTACTTC
.	TRBJ1-1	TRBV12-3/TRBV12-4	.	CASSLWNTEAFF	TGTGCCAGCAGTTTATGGAACACTGAAGCTTTCTTT
.	TRBJ1-1	TRBV30	.	CAWRMNTEAFF	TGTGCCTGGCGTATGAACACTGAAGCTTTCTTT